The present entry profiles one T cell receptor (beta chain) with its context. The source of the sample is a study of CD8+ T cells in alopecia areata. CDR1 is DFQATT, CDR2 SNEGSKA, per germline (reference sequence). V lost 2 bases, J lost 10 bases, and 6 bases lay in between. CDR3 length: 10 residues. Treatment meaning: oral pan-JAK inhibitor, 5-10 mg twice daily. Sequencing templates came from extracted RNA that was reverse transcribed into cDNA. Profiling relied on immunoSEQ multiplex PCR, and the TCRdb table lists in-frame clones only, not all of them. The sample includes around 300,000 clones, 45% to 70% of them seen just once.

V gene TRBV20-1 combines with J gene TRBJ2-1; D is undetermined. The sequences come from CD4+ T cells sorted from blood, collected around week 52, from a patient treated with tofacitinib. This TCR came from a human donor with alopecia areata. CDR3 DNA: TGCAGTGCTAGAAGTACCGAGCAGTTCTTC. This translates into CSARSTEQFF.